This entry concerns a single T cell receptor (beta chain). The antigen is undetermined. CDR3 size: 15 residues. Germline values: CDR1 SGHTA, CDR2 FQGNSA. Unmatched junction bases numbered 6, after V lost 5 bases and J lost 1 base. This sample is part of a study of cytomegalovirus exposure and HLA in healthy donors. Study-level information: The approximately 110 validation repertoires used the same platform as the 666 first-cohort repertoires, a later analysis reported. General study findings and limits: Testing in vitro showed a few CMV-associated chains specific for CMV antigens. Researchers catalogued 150 or so TCR beta chains as cytomegalovirus-associated.

Profiled with immunoSEQ multiplex PCR; TCRdb holds only in-frame clones, not every one. Of 200,000 or so clones in the sample, 65% to 90% are singletons; the top ten hold 13%. The receptor comes from a woman in her 30s in good health and CMV-seropositive. Material for sequencing was PBMCs. The rearrangement links TRBV7-2 to TRBJ2-5; 8 bases are a match to TRBD1. As DNA, the CDR3 is TGTGCCAGCAGCGCCGACAGGGGTCGCCAAGAGACCCAGTACTTC. Its translation is CASSADRGRQETQYF. Together with reference TRBV7-2 and TRBJ2-5, the CDR3 gives the full variable domain: GAGVSQSPSNKVTEKGKDVELRCDPISGHTALYWYRQSLGQGLEFLIYFQGNSAPDKSGLPSDRFSAERTGGSVSTLTIQRTQQEDSAVYLCASSADRGRQETQYFGPGTRLLVL.